This T cell receptor beta chain originates from a study of T cells after yellow fever vaccination. About the study: Each low-cell-number fraction was prepared by means of SMART-Seq v4 Ultra Low Input.

Study-wide points: The secondary response was weaker but peaked faster, day 5 versus 15. Most clones from primary vaccination were detected again post-booster (roughly 96% CD4, 88% CD8).

This clonotype was recorded many times. Its antigen is unknown. TCR cDNA was made by 5'RACE template switching, adding a universal primer site and UMIs. TCRdb reanalysed the 5' RACE reads using MiXCR and keeps one entry per CDR3 protein. The repertoire holds 250,000 or so distinct CDR3 sequences, with more than 3.5% as singletons. Trimming shortened V by 2 bases and J by 8 bases, and 15 bases separated the two germline ends. CDR3 size: 14 residues. CDR1 is MGHRA and CDR2 is YSYEKL in the germline V gene. This TCR came from a man younger than 35 who received the YFV17D yellow fever vaccine. This sample comprised PBMCs, obtained 15 days after the yellow fever booster vaccination. The gene calls are TRBV4-1 and TRBJ1-2, with D hard to call. CDR3 sequence: CASSQNGLPRGYTF. CDR3 DNA: TGCGCCAGCAGCCAAAATGGGCTCCCTCGGGGCTACACCTTC.